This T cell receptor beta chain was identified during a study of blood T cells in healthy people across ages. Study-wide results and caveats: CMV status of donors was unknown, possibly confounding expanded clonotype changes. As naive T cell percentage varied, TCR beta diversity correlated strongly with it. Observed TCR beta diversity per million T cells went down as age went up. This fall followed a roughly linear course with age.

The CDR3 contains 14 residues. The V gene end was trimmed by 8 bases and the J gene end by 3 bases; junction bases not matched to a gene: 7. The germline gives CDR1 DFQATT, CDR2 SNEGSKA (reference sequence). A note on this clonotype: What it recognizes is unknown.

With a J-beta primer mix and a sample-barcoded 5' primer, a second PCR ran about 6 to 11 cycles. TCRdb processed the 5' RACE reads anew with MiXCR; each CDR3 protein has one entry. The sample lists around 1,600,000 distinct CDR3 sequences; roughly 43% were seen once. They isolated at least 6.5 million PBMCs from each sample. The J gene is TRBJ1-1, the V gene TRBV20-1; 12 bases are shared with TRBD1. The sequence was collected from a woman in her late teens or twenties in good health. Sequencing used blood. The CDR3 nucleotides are TGCAGTCCTAAGGGACAGGGGGCGGACACTGAAGCTTTCTTT. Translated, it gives CSPKGQGADTEAFF.